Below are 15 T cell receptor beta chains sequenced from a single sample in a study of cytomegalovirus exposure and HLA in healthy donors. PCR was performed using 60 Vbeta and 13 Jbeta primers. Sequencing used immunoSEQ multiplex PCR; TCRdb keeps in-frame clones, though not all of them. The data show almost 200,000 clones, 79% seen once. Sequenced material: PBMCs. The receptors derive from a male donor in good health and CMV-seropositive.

This CDR3 reads CASSLAGSYGYTF. The DNA of the CDR3 is TGTGCCAGCAGCCTGGCCGGGAGCTATGGCTACACCTTC. The chain recombines TRBV11-2 with TRBJ1-2, with D hard to call. There are 13 residues in the CDR3. V lost 5 bases to trimming and J lost 4 bases, with 11 bases between them. Germline loops: CDR1 SGHAT, CDR2 FQNNGV.

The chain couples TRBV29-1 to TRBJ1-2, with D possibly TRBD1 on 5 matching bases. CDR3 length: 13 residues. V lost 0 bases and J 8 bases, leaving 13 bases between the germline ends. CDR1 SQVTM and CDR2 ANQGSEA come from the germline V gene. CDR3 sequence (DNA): TGCAGCGTTGAAGATCTTCCAGGGTCCGGCTACACCTTC. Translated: CSVEDLPGSGYTF.

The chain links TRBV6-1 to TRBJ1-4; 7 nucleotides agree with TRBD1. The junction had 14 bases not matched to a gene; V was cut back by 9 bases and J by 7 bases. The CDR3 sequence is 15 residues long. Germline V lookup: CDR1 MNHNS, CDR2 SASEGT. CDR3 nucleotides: TGTGCCAGTGAATCCTATAGGGGGCCCGGTGAAAAACTGTTTTTT. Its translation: CASESYRGPGEKLFF.

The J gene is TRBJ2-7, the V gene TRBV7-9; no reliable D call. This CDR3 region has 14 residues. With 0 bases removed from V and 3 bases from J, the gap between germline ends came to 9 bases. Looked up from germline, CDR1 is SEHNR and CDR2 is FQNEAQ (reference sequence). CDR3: CASSLATSGYEQYF. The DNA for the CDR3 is TGTGCCAGCAGCTTAGCAACGAGTGGCTACGAGCAGTACTTC. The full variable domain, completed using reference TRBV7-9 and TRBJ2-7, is DTGVSQNPRHKITKRGQNVTFRCDPISEHNRLYWYRQTLGQGPEFLTYFQNEAQLEKSRLLSDRFSAERPKGSFSTLEIQRTEQGDSAMYLCASSLATSGYEQYFGPGTRLTVT.

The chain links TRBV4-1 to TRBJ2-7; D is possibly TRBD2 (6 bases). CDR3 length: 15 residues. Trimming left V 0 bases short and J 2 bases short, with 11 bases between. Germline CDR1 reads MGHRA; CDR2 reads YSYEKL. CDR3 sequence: CASSQEEGDTYEQYF. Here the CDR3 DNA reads TGCGCCAGCAGCCAAGAGGAGGGAGATACCTACGAGCAGTACTTC.

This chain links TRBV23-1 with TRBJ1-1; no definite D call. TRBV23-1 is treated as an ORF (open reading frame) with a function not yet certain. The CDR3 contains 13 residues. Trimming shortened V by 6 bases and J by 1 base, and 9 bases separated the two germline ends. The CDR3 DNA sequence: TGCGCCAGCAGAAGGAGGTGGAACACTGAAGCTTTCTTT. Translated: CASRRRWNTEAFF.

CDR3 protein: CASSLGDLGEQFF. CDR3 nucleotides: TGTGCCAGCAGCTTAGGGGACTTGGGTGAGCAGTTCTTC. The chain joins TRBV7-2 to TRBJ2-1; possibly TRBD2 for D (6 bases). The length of the CDR3 is 13 residues. Trimming left V 1 base short and J 9 bases short, with 10 bases between. CDR1 SGHTA and CDR2 FQGNSA come from the germline V gene. The entire variable domain, with the rest obtained from reference TRBV7-2 and TRBJ2-1, is as follows: GAGVSQSPSNKVTEKGKDVELRCDPISGHTALYWYRQSLGQGLEFLIYFQGNSAPDKSGLPSDRFSAERTGGSVSTLTIQRTQQEDSAVYLCASSLGDLGEQFFGPGTRLTVL.

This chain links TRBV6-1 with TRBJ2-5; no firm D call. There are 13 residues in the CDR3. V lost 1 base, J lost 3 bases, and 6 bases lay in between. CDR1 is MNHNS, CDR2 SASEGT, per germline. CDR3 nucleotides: TGTGCCAGCAGTGAAGGTCTAGAAGAGACCCAGTACTTC. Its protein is CASSEGLEETQYF.

DNA for the CDR3: TGTGCCAGCACTATTTATAGCAATCAGCCCCAGCATTTT. Its protein is CASTIYSNQPQHF. The rearrangement joins TRBV6-1 to TRBJ1-5; D unresolved. This CDR3 comprises 13 residues. Deletions cut 7 bases from V and 0 bases from J, with 7 bases between. The germline V gene encodes CDR1 MNHNS and CDR2 SASEGT.

The CDR3 region has the DNA TGTGCCAGTAGTGTGGACAGAAACTATGGCTACACCTTC. Amino acids: CASSVDRNYGYTF. The chain couples TRBV19 to TRBJ1-2; D is possibly TRBD1 (6 bases). The CDR3 extends over 13 amino acids. Trimming cost V 5 bases and J 2 bases, with 9 bases left between them. Germline values: CDR1 LNHDA, CDR2 SQIVND (reference sequence).

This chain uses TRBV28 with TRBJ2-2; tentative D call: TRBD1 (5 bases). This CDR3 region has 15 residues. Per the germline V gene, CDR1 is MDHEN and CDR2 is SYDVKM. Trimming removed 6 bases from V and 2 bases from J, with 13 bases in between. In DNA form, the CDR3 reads TGTGCCAGCAGGAGAAGGGGCCGTAACACCGGGGAGCTGTTTTTT. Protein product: CASRRRGRNTGELFF.

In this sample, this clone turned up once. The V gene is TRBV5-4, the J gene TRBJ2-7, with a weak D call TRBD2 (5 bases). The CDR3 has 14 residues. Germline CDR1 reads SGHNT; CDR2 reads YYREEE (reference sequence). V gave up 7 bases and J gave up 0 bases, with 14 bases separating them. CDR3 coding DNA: TGTGCCAGCGGCCAGGAGGCCGGCTCCTACGAGCAGTACTTC. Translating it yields CASGQEAGSYEQYF.

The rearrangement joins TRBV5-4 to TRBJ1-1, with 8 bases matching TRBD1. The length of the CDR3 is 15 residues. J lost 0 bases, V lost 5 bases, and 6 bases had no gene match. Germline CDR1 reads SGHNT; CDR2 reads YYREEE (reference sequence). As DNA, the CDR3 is TGTGCCAGCAGTCTTCCGGGACAGGTGAACACTGAAGCTTTCTTT. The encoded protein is CASSLPGQVNTEAFF. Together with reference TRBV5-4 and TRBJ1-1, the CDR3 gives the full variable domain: ETGVTQSPTHLIKTRGQQVTLRCSSQSGHNTVSWYQQALGQGPQFIFQYYREEENGRGNFPPRFSGLQFPNYSSELNVNALELDDSALYLCASSLPGQVNTEAFFGQGTRLTVV.

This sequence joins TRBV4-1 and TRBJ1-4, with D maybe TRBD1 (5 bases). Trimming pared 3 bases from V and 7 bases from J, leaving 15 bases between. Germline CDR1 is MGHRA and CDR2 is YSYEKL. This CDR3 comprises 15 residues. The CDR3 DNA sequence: TGCGCCAGCAGCCAGGAAGGGGTCCGAATTGAAAAACTGTTTTTT. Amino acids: CASSQEGVRIEKLFF.

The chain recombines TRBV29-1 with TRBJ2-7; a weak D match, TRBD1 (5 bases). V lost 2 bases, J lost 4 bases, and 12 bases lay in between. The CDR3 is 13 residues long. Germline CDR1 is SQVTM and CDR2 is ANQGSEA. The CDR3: CSVELQDTYEQYF. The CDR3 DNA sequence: TGCAGCGTTGAATTGCAGGACACGTACGAGCAGTACTTC.